This T cell receptor beta chain was profiled in a study of early T cells in non-severe SARS-CoV-2 infection. V dropped 1 base and J dropped 2; count of bases not matched to a gene: 14. This CDR3 is built from 19 residues. Germline-derived CDR1 and CDR2 are SEHNR and FQNEAQ (reference sequence). This clonotype has ten or more counts. The protocol attached unique molecular identifiers to individual cDNA molecules. Via MiXCR, TCRdb re-called the 5' RACE reads, giving one row per CDR3 protein. The sample has tens of thousands of distinct CDR3 sequences; 4.5% to 7% are singletons. This receptor was taken from an adult who was a healthcare worker with PCR-confirmed SARS-CoV-2 infection or an uninfected control (not recorded which). Material for sequencing was whole blood. The rearrangement joins TRBV7-9 to TRBJ2-1; TRBD2 aligns across 7 bases. CDR3 nucleotides: TGTGCCAGCAGCTTAGAGGCGGGAGCTAGGGTGGCAACCTACAATGAGCAGTTCTTC. As protein: CASSLEAGARVATYNEQFF.